This TCR beta chain appears in the sequencing data of a study of graft-versus-host responses after intestinal transplantation (dated by TCRdb to the early 2020s). Some background on the complete study: Multivisceral, liver-intestinal, or isolated intestinal transplants were received by the recipients. Of the roughly 23 intestinal transplant recipients enrolled in the cohort, one of whom was a retransplant, a few patients without pretransplant specimens were excluded. To identify alloreactive clones, pre-transplant mixed lymphocyte reaction products were sequenced and compared with unstimulated pre-transplant donor and recipient T cells. After intestinal transplantation, graft-versus-host and host-versus-graft alloreactive T cell clones were followed in the graft, circulation and bone marrow using bulk TCR-beta CDR3 sequencing. Every recipient was given anti-thymocyte globulin induction, followed by roughly 3 years of maintenance tacrolimus and steroids. Rather than being sequenced by the commercial service, samples from a few later patients were sequenced in-house on an Illumina MiSeq and processed with MiXCR. Donor T cell macrochimerism was defined as a peak of at least 4% donor T cells among recipient peripheral blood mononuclear cells.

Library prep was done by the immunoSEQ multiplex PCR assay. For most patients, high-throughput TCR-beta CDR3 sequencing of genomic DNA was performed by Adaptive Biotechnologies. The paper's processing steps were these. Adaptive's ImmunoSEQ software was the source of the TCR sequencing data for around 20 patients, while three other patients were processed with MiXCR and VDJtools. CDR3 nucleotide sequences shared between donor and recipient were removed because the origin of such sequences could not be assigned. Alloreactive clones required at least 2-fold expansion over unstimulated cells and minimum CFSE-low frequency of 0.002% (template counts) or 0.001% (read counts). A clone was considered mappable if detected in the sequenced pre-transplant spleen, lymph node, or MLR CFSE-low populations of the donor or recipient. Cumulative frequency of alloreactive clones was calculated as a percentage of all sequences weighted by copy number. TCRdb obtained this table from immuneACCESS and retained in-frame rearrangements with V and J assigned. These tables miss some clones; where compared with another copy, unresolved V genes account for less than half of the shortfall, and the remainder is unexplained. V, J and clone size derive from that table, while D and trimming were established from the DNA sequence. For this sample there are tens of thousands of clones; 80% to 90% appear just once. The top ten constitute around 1.5% of the sample.

A word on this clone: This clone's antigen is unknown. Within one base of it there is no much larger clone, and no base qualities were kept.

Inclusive of the bounding cysteine and phenylalanine, the CDR3 is 14 residues long. Of all the DNA, just the CDR3 is kept, 42 bases in frame from base 1. The germline V gene (reference sequence) sets CDR1 to LNHDA and CDR2 to SQIVND. Trimming at the junction amounts to 6 bases on V and 2 bases on J, and the germline ends lie 8 bases apart. Overall results and qualifications from the work: The relatively low number and heterogeneity of intestinal transplant patients limited the conclusions. Early after transplant, peak levels of circulating GvH clones were associated with declines in HvG clones. GvH clones were detected in recipient bone marrow, and some appeared earlier in ileal mucosa or blood, consistent with an intestinal mucosal origin. In the allografts of patients with donor T cell macrochimerism, GvH to HvG T cell clonal ratios were high.

Blood samples were collected up to 4 times in the first month after transplant and then at least monthly when available. Here the chain combines TRBV19 and TRBJ2-6; the D gene is perhaps TRBD1, from 6 matching bases. The sequencing used PBMCs, collected 26 days after transplant. The TCR was taken from a human patient who received an intestinal transplant, so some T cells may come from the graft donor. The CDR3 region: CASRPGAGANVLTF. The DNA sequence is as follows: TGTGCCAGTAGGCCAGGGGCTGGGGCCAACGTCCTGACTTTC.